The subject of this entry is one T cell receptor beta chain. This specimen includes other DNA sequences encoding the same CDR3. In the PCR, 60 Vbeta and 13 Jbeta primers were used. Assay: immunoSEQ multiplex PCR; the TCRdb copy retains only in-frame clones and omits some. The table lists under 200,000 clones, 60% to 80% of them singletons. V shed 3 bases and J shed 1 base, with 3 bases lying between them. The CDR3 sequence is 12 residues long. The germline V gene encodes CDR1 SGHNT and CDR2 YYREEE (reference sequence). This sample stems from a study of cytomegalovirus exposure and HLA in healthy donors.

This clonotype was sampled from a man aged 45-60 years in good health and CMV-seropositive. Sequenced: PBMCs. This chain uses TRBV5-4 with TRBJ2-3, with no clear D. CDR3 region: CASSSGTDTQYF. In DNA form, the CDR3 reads TGTGCCAGCAGCTCCGGCACAGATACGCAGTATTTT.